Shown below are 24 T cell receptor beta chains from a single sample sequenced in a study of blood T cell repertoires in COVID-19. Data came from immunoSEQ multiplex PCR; TCRdb stores just in-frame clones and leaves some out. This sample has 200,000 or so clones; 80% to 90% occur once, and the top ten carry about 2.5%. What was sequenced was peripheral blood. Every receptor here comes from a young man with COVID-19, enrolled during active disease.

A single count supports this clone. The genes are TRBV9 and TRBJ1-1; unclear D gene. This CDR3 is built from 13 residues. Deletions cut 0 bases from V and 3 bases from J, with 6 bases between. The germline V gene has CDR1 SGDLS and CDR2 YYNGEE. CDR3 DNA: TGTGCCAGCAGCGTAGCGTCCGACACTGAAGCTTTCTTT. This gives the protein CASSVASDTEAFF.

This chain uses TRBV19 with TRBJ2-2, with D perhaps TRBD2 (5 bases). V was pared by 7 bases and J by 6 bases, with 9 bases between. CDR1 and CDR2 from the germline V gene are LNHDA and SQIVND (reference sequence). This CDR3 comprises 12 residues. CDR3 amino acids: CASMVGAGELFF. As DNA, the CDR3 is TGTGCCAGTATGGTCGGGGCCGGGGAGCTGTTTTTT.

V usage is TRBV7-8 and J usage is TRBJ2-7; the D gene is possibly TRBD2 (6 bases). Trimming stripped 1 base from V and 4 bases from J, with 17 bases between. The CDR3 spans 16 residues. Per germline, CDR1 SGHVS and CDR2 FQNEAQ. The CDR3 loop reads CASSLGTIGSGYEQYF. CDR3 coding DNA: TGTGCCAGCAGCTTAGGGACTATCGGGAGCGGGTACGAGCAGTACTTC.

This chain links TRBV11-1 with TRBJ2-1; 8 bases match TRBD1. The trim removed 3 bases at V and 7 bases at J, leaving 5 bases unmatched. Per the germline V gene, CDR1 is SGHAT and CDR2 is FQDESV (reference sequence). The CDR3 has 14 residues. CDR3 residues: CASSLQGARNEQFF. DNA for the CDR3: TGTGCCAGCAGCTTGCAGGGGGCGAGGAATGAGCAGTTCTTC.

Note on this clone: The sample holds other DNA sequences that translate to the same CDR3. The chain uses TRBV7-2 and TRBJ1-2, with 7 bases aligning to TRBD1. CDR3 length equals 14 residues. The ends lost 0 bases at V and 4 bases at J; junction bases unmatched: 2. The germline V gene encodes CDR1 SGHTA and CDR2 FQGNSA. CDR3 DNA sequence: TGTGCCAGCAGCTTAGCCACAGGGGTCTATGGCTACACCTTC. Amino acid sequence: CASSLATGVYGYTF.

The chain employs TRBV7-3 and TRBJ2-1; TRBD2 matches at 10 bases. This CDR3 has 15 amino acids. Germline V CDR1 and CDR2: SGHTA, FQGTGA. V lost 2 bases, J lost 7 bases, and 5 bases stayed unmatched. The CDR3 is CASSLLAGVGNEQFF. For the CDR3, the DNA is TGTGCCAGCAGCTTACTAGCGGGAGTGGGTAATGAGCAGTTCTTC.

The chain couples TRBV6-5 to TRBJ2-7; D is possibly TRBD1 (6 bases). Trimming stripped 7 bases from V and 3 bases from J, with 16 bases between. The CDR3 contains 14 residues. Germline lookup yields CDR1 MNHEY and CDR2 SVGAGI. CDR3 residues: CASTPQGKVYEQYF. For the CDR3, the DNA is TGTGCCAGCACCCCGCAGGGGAAGGTCTACGAGCAGTACTTC.

This clone occurred once. V gene TRBV28 combines with J gene TRBJ2-6; a possible D gene is TRBD1 (6 bases). V was clipped by 6 bases and J by 1 base, with 13 bases between them. CDR1 and CDR2 from the germline V gene are MDHEN and SYDVKM. CDR3 size: 16 residues. CDR3 DNA: TGTGCCAGCAGAACGATAACAGGGTCTGGGGCCAACGTCCTGACTTTC. Protein product: CASRTITGSGANVLTF.

The chain joins TRBV2 to TRBJ2-2, with 8 bases fitting TRBD1. CDR1 and CDR2 (germline): SNHLY, FYNNEI. V shed 5 bases, J shed 1 base, and the junction held 6 bases outside the gene matches. The CDR3 covers 16 residues. As DNA, the CDR3 is TGTGCCAGCAGTCTTACAGGGGGAGGGAACACCGGGGAGCTGTTTTTT. Translation: CASSLTGGGNTGELFF.

V usage is TRBV4-2 and J usage is TRBJ2-1, with 9 bases matching TRBD1. V lost 3 bases to trimming and J lost 7 bases; unmatched junction nucleotides: 10. CDR1 LGHNA and CDR2 YNFKEQ come from the germline V gene. This CDR3 comprises 16 residues. The CDR3 reads CASSHPGQGLKNEQFF. In DNA form, the CDR3 reads TGTGCCAGCAGCCACCCCGGACAGGGGCTAAAAAATGAGCAGTTCTTC.

A few counts support this clone. The chain uses TRBV18 and TRBJ1-1, with D maybe TRBD1 (6 bases). CDR1 and CDR2 from the germline V gene are KGHSH and LQKENI. Between the trimmed V and J ends, which lost 3 bases and 1 base, there was a span of 9 bases. The CDR3 length is 14 residues. The CDR3 DNA reads TGTGCCAGCTCACCCCTGGGACAGAACACTGAAGCTTTCTTT. Encoded protein: CASSPLGQNTEAFF.

The V call is TRBV5-4, the J call TRBJ2-1, with 7 nucleotides matching TRBD2. In germline, CDR1 is SGHNT, CDR2 YYREEE (reference sequence). Trimming cost V 4 bases and J 4 bases; bases outside gene matches: 8. This CDR3 spans 15 amino acids. CDR3 in amino acids: CASSPGLADYNEQFF. The CDR3 DNA is TGTGCCAGCAGCCCCGGGCTAGCGGATTACAATGAGCAGTTCTTC.

This sequence joins TRBV5-8 and TRBJ2-3, with D tentatively TRBD1 (5 bases). The CDR3 sequence is 15 residues long. V dropped 3 bases and J dropped 3 bases, with 14 bases sitting between them. The germline V gene has CDR1 SGHTS and CDR2 YDEGEE. The CDR3 region has the DNA TGTGCCAGCAGCTCCCGGACACGGATGACAGATACGCAGTATTTT. Translated, it gives CASSSRTRMTDTQYF.

This chain joins TRBV28 and TRBJ1-6; D uncertain. Trimming took off 5 bases at V and 9 bases at J, with 8 bases between the two ends. The CDR3 runs to 12 residues. Germline lookup yields CDR1 MDHEN and CDR2 SYDVKM. The CDR3 reads CASSEDPSPLHF. CDR3 in DNA: TGTGCCAGCAGTGAGGATCCTTCACCCCTCCACTTT.

V and J are TRBV18 and TRBJ2-7, with 8 bases identical to TRBD2. The CDR3 has 16 residues. With 4 bases clipped from V and 2 bases from J, the junction kept 10 bases outside the gene matches. Germline lookup yields CDR1 KGHSH and CDR2 LQKENI. In DNA, the CDR3 is TGTGCCAGCTCACGTTCGATTAGCGGGGTCGCCTACGAGCAGTACTTC. Protein product: CASSRSISGVAYEQYF.

The chain recombines TRBV28 with TRBJ1-6; tentative D call: TRBD1 (6 bases). The germline CDR1 and CDR2 sequences are MDHEN and SYDVKM. The CDR3 sequence is 16 residues long. Trimming took 6 bases from V and 4 from J, leaving 16 bases between them. CDR3 protein: CASSPSTGTYNSPLHF. The CDR3 coding sequence is TGTGCCAGCAGCCCCTCGACAGGAACTTATAATTCACCCCTCCACTTT.

The chain recombines TRBV19 with TRBJ2-1; no clear D. Trimming stripped 7 bases from V and 0 bases from J, with 7 bases between. Germline values: CDR1 LNHDA, CDR2 SQIVND (reference sequence). This CDR3 spans 13 amino acids. Here the CDR3 DNA reads TGTGCCAGTACCCCTAACTCCTACAATGAGCAGTTCTTC. It specifies CASTPNSYNEQFF.

This sequence joins TRBV9 and TRBJ2-2, with 7 nucleotides matching TRBD1. The CDR3 has 14 residues. Germline V gene data show CDR1 as SGDLS and CDR2 as YYNGEE. With V trimmed by 4 bases and J by 5 bases, 5 bases remained unmatched. CDR3 nucleotide sequence: TGTGCCAGCAGCCCCCGGGACAGAACCGGGGAGCTGTTTTTT. Translation: CASSPRDRTGELFF.

The J gene is TRBJ1-4, the V gene TRBV10-1, with D uncertain. Germline CDR1 is WNHNN and CDR2 is SYGVQD (reference sequence). V was shortened by 4 bases and J by 7 bases, with 16 bases between the two germline ends. This CDR3 contains 15 residues. The CDR3: CASSAWETDGEKLFF. The DNA for the CDR3 is TGCGCCAGCAGTGCATGGGAGACGGACGGTGAAAAACTGTTTTTT.

This clone was recorded only once. The rearrangement links TRBV29-1 to TRBJ1-5; 11 nucleotides align to TRBD1. The junction had 1 base not matched to a gene; V was cut back by 6 bases and J by 3 bases. Germline-derived CDR1 and CDR2 are SQVTM and ANQGSEA. The CDR3 runs to 13 residues. The CDR3 bases are TGCAGCGTGGGACAGGGGGACAATCAGCCCCAGCATTTT. Translating gives CSVGQGDNQPQHF.

V gene TRBV6-4 combines with J gene TRBJ1-1; 8 nucleotides align to TRBD1. The CDR3 totals 14 residues. Germline trimming cut 5 bases from V and 4 bases from J; bases unmatched to any gene: 6. Germline CDR1 and CDR2: MRHNA and SNTAGT. This CDR3 reads CASSRTGQATEAFF. CDR3 bases: TGTGCCAGCAGTAGGACAGGGCAAGCCACTGAAGCTTTCTTT.

The chain recombines TRBV24-1 with TRBJ2-7, with unresolved D. This CDR3 is 13 amino acids long. V was pared by 6 bases and J by 6 bases, with 14 bases between. Germline V CDR1 and CDR2: KGHDR, SFDVKD. CDR3 protein: CATSRVGSGEQYF. CDR3 sequence (DNA): TGTGCCACCAGTAGAGTCGGTTCGGGCGAGCAGTACTTC.

The chain couples TRBV19 to TRBJ2-2; D remains ambiguous. The CDR3 has 14 amino acids. The germline gives CDR1 LNHDA, CDR2 SQIVND (reference sequence). The V end was cut by 3 bases, the J end by 1 base, with 6 bases between. Written as DNA, the CDR3 is TGTGCCAGTAGTATGGCCCAGAACACCGGGGAGCTGTTTTTT. The encoded protein is CASSMAQNTGELFF.

V is TRBV28 and J is TRBJ1-5; a possible D gene is TRBD1 (6 bases). This CDR3 spans 12 amino acids. Germline CDR1 is MDHEN and CDR2 is SYDVKM. V lost 3 bases and J 11 bases, leaving 11 bases between the germline ends. CDR3 sequence reads: CASSFGGRTQHF. The DNA for the CDR3 is TGTGCCAGCAGTTTTGGGGGCCGGACCCAGCATTTT.